These T cell receptor beta chains were read from a single sample in a study of response to subunit inactivated influenza vaccine. Each CDR3 protein is one row after TCRdb ran MiXCR on the RT-PCR reads. The repertoire holds about 570,000 distinct CDR3 sequences, with around 10% as singletons. These data also featured in a second study, about T cells expressing NK-cell markers.

The sample consisted of PBMCs from blood, taken on the day of vaccination. These receptors were obtained from a man aged 50 to 60 who received an inactivated influenza vaccine. Each CDR3 is given with its conserved first and last residue. The D gene is left open where the match is weak. Expanded clones are given a class, and other clones once, few, many or no size at all.

cdr3_length | d_call | clone_size | j_call | v_call | cdr3_aa | cdr3_nt
16 | . | . | TRBJ2-6 | TRBV9 | CASSVAGSSGANVLTF | TGTGCCAGCAGCGTAGCCGGCAGCTCTGGGGCCAACGTCCTGACTTTC
17 | . | . | TRBJ2-2 | TRBV18 | CASSAGTGFGGTGELFF | TGTGCCAGCTCGGCCGGGACGGGGTTTGGTGGCACCGGGGAGCTGTTTTTT
16 | . | . | TRBJ2-2 | TRBV21-1 | CATNVGQGGDTGELFF | TGTGCCACCAACGTCGGACAGGGAGGGGACACCGGGGAGCTGTTTTTT
14 | . | few | TRBJ1-1 | TRBV20-1 | CSARGLGLNTEAFF | TGCAGTGCCAGAGGCCTAGGGCTTAACACTGAAGCTTTCTTT
13 | . | many | TRBJ1-1 | TRBV6-1 | CATREGFWTEAFF | TGTGCCACCCGAGAAGGGTTTTGGACTGAAGCTTTCTTT
15 | TRBD1 | few | TRBJ2-1 | TRBV7-2 | CASSLLTGGRVEQFF | TGTGCCAGCAGCTTATTGACAGGGGGAAGGGTTGAGCAGTTCTTC
13 | . | . | TRBJ2-1 | TRBV6-1 | CATNIYGVNEQFF | TGTGCCACGAATATTTACGGAGTCAATGAGCAGTTCTTC
17 | . | . | TRBJ1-6 | TRBV12-3/TRBV12-4 | CASSFGPGGSYNSPLHF | TGTGCCAGCAGTTTCGGTCCGGGAGGATCCTATAATTCACCCCTCCACTTT
13 | . | . | TRBJ1-3 | TRBV12-3/TRBV12-4 | CASSLGGTYGIYF | TGTGCCAGCAGCCTGGGGGGGACGTACGGCATATATTTT
11 | . | few | TRBJ2-4 | TRBV7-2 | CASSLWGAYSF | TGTGCCAGCAGCTTATGGGGGGCCTACTCATTC
14 | TRBD2 | . | TRBJ2-7 | TRBV27 | CASSLNSGRTEQYF | TGTGCCAGCAGTCTCAATAGCGGGAGAACCGAGCAGTACTTC
15 | . | . | TRBJ2-3 | TRBV25-1 | CASSEYTGAPDTQYF | TGTGCCAGCAGTGAATATACGGGGGCGCCCGATACGCAGTATTTT
14 | TRBD1 | many | TRBJ2-7 | TRBV28 | CASSFPGTGDEQYF | TGTGCCAGCAGTTTTCCCGGGACAGGGGACGAGCAGTACTTC
16 | TRBD2 | . | TRBJ2-5 | TRBV28 | CASSLSGGGAKETQYF | TGTGCCAGCAGTTTATCTGGCGGGGGGGCTAAAGAGACCCAGTACTTC
17 | TRBD2 | . | TRBJ2-1 | TRBV20-1 | CSALLFGSGSSYNEQFF | TGCAGTGCCCTCCTGTTTGGTAGCGGGAGTAGTTACAATGAGCAGTTCTTC
14 | . | many | TRBJ2-3 | TRBV4-1 | CASSQVRSTDTQYF | TGCGCCAGCAGCCAAGTCAGGAGCACAGATACGCAGTATTTT
14 | . | many | TRBJ2-1 | TRBV7-2 | CASSLNWGRSTQFF | TGTGCCAGCAGCTTGAATTGGGGACGGAGTACGCAGTTCTTC
16 | . | . | TRBJ2-1 | TRBV7-2 | CASSLATGSGNNEQFF | TGTGCCAGCAGCTTAGCGACCGGGAGTGGCAACAATGAGCAGTTCTTC
13 | . | . | TRBJ2-7 | TRBV20-1 | CSARARQAWEQYF | TGCAGTGCTAGAGCAAGACAGGCGTGGGAGCAGTACTTC
14 | . | few | TRBJ2-5 | TRBV15 | CATSNPRGLETQYF | TGTGCCACCAGCAACCCCAGGGGTTTAGAGACCCAGTACTTC
14 | TRBD1 | . | TRBJ1-1 | TRBV15 | CATSGHRGNTEAFF | TGTGCCACCAGCGGCCACAGGGGGAACACTGAAGCTTTCTTT
14 | TRBD1 | . | TRBJ2-1 | TRBV29-1 | CSVIRDRVWGEQFF | TGCAGCGTGATCCGGGACAGGGTATGGGGTGAGCAGTTCTTC
13 | . | . | TRBJ1-1 | TRBV29-1 | CSVQGRVGTEAFF | TGCAGCGTTCAGGGGCGAGTGGGTACTGAAGCTTTCTTT
13 | . | many | TRBJ1-4 | TRBV12-3/TRBV12-4 | CASRGGINEKLFF | TGTGCCAGCAGAGGGGGGATTAATGAAAAACTGTTTTTT
13 | . | . | TRBJ2-7 | TRBV28 | CASRSGAQYEQYF | TGTGCCAGCAGATCAGGGGCACAGTACGAGCAGTACTTC
15 | TRBD1 | many | TRBJ1-5 | TRBV6-1 | CASRPTGGRNQPQHF | TGTGCCAGCAGACCCACAGGGGGCCGCAATCAGCCCCAGCATTTT
16 | TRBD1 | . | TRBJ2-1 | TRBV20-1 | CSATPITGTGDNEQFF | TGCAGTGCTACTCCCATTACCGGGACAGGGGACAATGAGCAGTTCTTC
13 | . | . | TRBJ1-1 | TRBV20-1 | CSAPRQTNTEAFF | TGCAGTGCACCCCGACAGACGAACACTGAAGCTTTCTTT